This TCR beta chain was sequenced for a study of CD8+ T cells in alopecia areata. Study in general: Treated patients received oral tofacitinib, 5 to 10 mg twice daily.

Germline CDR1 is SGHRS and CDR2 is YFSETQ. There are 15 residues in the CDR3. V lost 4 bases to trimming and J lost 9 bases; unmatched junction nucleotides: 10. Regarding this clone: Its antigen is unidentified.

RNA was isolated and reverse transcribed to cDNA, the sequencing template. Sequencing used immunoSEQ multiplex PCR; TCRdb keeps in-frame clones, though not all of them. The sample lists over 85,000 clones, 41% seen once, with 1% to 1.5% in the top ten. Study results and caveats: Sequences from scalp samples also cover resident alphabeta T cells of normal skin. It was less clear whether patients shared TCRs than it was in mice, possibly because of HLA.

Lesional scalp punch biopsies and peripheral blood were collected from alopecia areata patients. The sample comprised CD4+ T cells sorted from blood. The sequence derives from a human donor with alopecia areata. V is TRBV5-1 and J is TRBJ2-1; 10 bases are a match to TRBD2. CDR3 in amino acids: CASSPNPERGGEQFF. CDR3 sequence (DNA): TGCGCCAGCAGCCCTAATCCTGAGCGGGGGGGTGAGCAGTTCTTC.